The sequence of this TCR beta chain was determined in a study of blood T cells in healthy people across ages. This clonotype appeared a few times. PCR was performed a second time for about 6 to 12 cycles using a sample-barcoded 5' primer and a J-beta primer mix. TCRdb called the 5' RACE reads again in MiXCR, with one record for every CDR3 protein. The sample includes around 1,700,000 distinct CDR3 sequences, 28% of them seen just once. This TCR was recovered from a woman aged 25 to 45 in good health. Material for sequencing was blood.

CDR3 sequence: CASTDPGVETQYF. CDR3 coding DNA: TGTGCCAGCACCGACCCGGGGGTAGAGACCCAGTACTTC. This chain connects TRBV6-6 to TRBJ2-5; perhaps TRBD2 as D (6 bases). CDR1 and CDR2 from the germline V gene are MNHNY and SVGAGI (reference sequence). This CDR3 contains 13 residues. V gave up 7 bases and J gave up 4 bases, with 13 bases separating them.